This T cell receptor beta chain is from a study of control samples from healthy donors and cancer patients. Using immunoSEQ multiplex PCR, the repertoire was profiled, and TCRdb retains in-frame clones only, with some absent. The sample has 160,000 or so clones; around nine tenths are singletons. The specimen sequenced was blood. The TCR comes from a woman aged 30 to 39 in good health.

CDR3 sequence (DNA): TGTGCCAGCAGTTTTTACAGGGGTACTGAAGCTTTCTTT. Translation gives CASSFYRGTEAFF. This chain joins TRBV27 and TRBJ1-1, with 7 bases that match TRBD1. V lost 3 bases and J lost 5; bases outside the gene matches: 3. Per germline, CDR1 MNHEY and CDR2 SMNVEV (reference sequence). This CDR3 comprises 13 residues.